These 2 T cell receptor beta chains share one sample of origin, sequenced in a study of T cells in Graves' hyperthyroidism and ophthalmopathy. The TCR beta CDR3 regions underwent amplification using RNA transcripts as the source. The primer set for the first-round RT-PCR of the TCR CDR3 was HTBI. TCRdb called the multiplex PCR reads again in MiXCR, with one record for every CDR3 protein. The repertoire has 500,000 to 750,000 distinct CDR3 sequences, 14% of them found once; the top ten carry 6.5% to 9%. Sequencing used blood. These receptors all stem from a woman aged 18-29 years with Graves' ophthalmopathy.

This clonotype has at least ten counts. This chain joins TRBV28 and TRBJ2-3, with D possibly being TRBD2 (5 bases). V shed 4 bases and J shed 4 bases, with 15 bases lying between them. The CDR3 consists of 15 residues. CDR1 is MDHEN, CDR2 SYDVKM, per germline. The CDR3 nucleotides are TGTGCCAGCAGTTCTCCTAGCAATCGTCCAGATACGCAGTATTTT. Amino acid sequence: CASSSPSNRPDTQYF.

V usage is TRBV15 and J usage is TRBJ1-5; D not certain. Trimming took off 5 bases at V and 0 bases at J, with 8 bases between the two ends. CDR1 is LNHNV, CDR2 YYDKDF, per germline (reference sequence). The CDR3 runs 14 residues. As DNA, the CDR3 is TGTGCCACCAGCCGCGACTCTAGCAATCAGCCCCAGCATTTT. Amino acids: CATSRDSSNQPQHF.